This entry is about one T cell receptor (beta chain). These data originate in a study of breast tumors, draining lymph nodes, adjacent tissues. The CDR3 length is 12 residues. Germline assignment: CDR1 DFQATT and CDR2 SNEGSKA (reference sequence). Trimming removed 2 bases from V and 5 bases from J; junction bases left unmatched: 1. MiXCR was run by TCRdb on the multiplex PCR reads, yielding one entry per CDR3 protein. The data contain about 15,000 distinct CDR3 sequences, 45% of them singletons. The specimen was tumor-adjacent breast tissue. This TCR was recovered from a female donor with breast cancer. Some clones in this sample may be carry-over from other donors' samples. The rearrangement joins TRBV20-1 to TRBJ1-2, with 8 positions matching TRBD1. The CDR3 loop is CSARQGAYGYTF. CDR3 coding DNA: TGCAGTGCTAGACAGGGGGCTTATGGCTACACCTTC.